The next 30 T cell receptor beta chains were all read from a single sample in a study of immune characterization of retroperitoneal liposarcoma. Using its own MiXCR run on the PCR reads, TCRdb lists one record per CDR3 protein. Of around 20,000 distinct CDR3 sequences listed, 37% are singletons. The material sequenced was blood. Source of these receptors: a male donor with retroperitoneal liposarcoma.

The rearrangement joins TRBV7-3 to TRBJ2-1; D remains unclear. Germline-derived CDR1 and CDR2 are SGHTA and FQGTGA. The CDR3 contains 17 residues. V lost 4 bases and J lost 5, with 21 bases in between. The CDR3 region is CASSSPPHLVDDNEQFF. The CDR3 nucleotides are TGTGCCAGCAGCTCCCCACCACACTTAGTGGATGACAATGAGCAGTTCTTC.

CDR3 sequence: CASSLTSGSRNEQFF. The CDR3 bases are TGTGCCAGCAGTTTAACTAGCGGGAGTAGGAATGAGCAGTTCTTC. The chain carries TRBV28 and TRBJ2-1, with TRBD2 matching over 11 bases. Trimming took 2 bases from V and 7 from J; bases not matched to a gene: 4. CDR3 length: 15 residues. The germline V gene has CDR1 MDHEN and CDR2 SYDVKM.

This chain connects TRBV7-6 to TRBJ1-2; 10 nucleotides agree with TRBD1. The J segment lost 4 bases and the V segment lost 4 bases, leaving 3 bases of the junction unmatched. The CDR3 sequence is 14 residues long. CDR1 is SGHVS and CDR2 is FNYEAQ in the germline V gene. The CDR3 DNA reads TGTGCCAGCAGCTACCGGGACAGGGGCTATGGCTACACCTTC. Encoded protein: CASSYRDRGYGYTF.

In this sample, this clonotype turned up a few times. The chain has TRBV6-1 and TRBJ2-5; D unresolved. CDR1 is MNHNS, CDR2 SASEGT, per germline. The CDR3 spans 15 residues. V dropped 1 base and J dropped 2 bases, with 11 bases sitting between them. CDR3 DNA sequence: TGTGCCAGCAGTGAAGTGGCAGGAGCACAAGAGACCCAGTACTTC. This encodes CASSEVAGAQETQYF.

The CDR3 region is CASRGQGSGSLYEQYF. In DNA form, the CDR3 reads TGTGCCAGCAGGGGGCAGGGCAGCGGGAGTCTGTACGAGCAGTACTTC. The J gene is TRBJ2-7, the V gene TRBV6-8; 8 bases line up with TRBD2. V shed 6 bases and J 4 bases; nucleotides not matched to a gene: 14. This CDR3 region has 16 residues. From germline, CDR1 is MNHGY and CDR2 SAAAGT.

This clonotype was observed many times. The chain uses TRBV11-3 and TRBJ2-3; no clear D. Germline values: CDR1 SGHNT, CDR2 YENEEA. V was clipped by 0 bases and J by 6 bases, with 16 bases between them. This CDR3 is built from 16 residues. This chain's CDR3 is CASSLDSRGRTDTQYF. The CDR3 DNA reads TGTGCCAGCAGCTTAGATTCGAGAGGCCGGACGGATACGCAGTATTTT.

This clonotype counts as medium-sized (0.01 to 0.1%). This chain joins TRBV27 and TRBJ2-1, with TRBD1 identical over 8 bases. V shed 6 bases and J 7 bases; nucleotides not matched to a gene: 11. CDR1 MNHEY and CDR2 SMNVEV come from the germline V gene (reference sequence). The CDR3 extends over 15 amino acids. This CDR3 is CASSLGTGISNEQFF. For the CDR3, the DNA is TGTGCCAGCAGCCTCGGGACAGGCATATCGAATGAGCAGTTCTTC.

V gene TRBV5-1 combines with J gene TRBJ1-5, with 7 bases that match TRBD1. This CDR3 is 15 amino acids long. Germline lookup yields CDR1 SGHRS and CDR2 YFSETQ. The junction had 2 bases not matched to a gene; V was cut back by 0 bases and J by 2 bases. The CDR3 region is CASSLEGARNQPQHF. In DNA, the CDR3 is TGCGCCAGCAGCTTGGAGGGGGCACGCAATCAGCCCCAGCATTTT.

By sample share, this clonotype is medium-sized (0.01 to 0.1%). The CDR3 bases are TGTGCCAGCAGTTTTCCCAGGAAAGGGCGGCCCTCCTACGAGCAGTACTTC. It translates to CASSFPRKGRPSYEQYF. The chain has TRBV12-3 or TRBV12-4 and TRBJ2-7; D is uncertain. V gave up 3 bases and J gave up 0 bases, with 18 bases separating them. The CDR3 contains 17 residues.

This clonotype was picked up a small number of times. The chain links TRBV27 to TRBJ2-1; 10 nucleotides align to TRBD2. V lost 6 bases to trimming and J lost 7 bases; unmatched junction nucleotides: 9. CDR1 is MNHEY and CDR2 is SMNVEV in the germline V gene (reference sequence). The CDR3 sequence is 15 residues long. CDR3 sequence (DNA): TGTGCCAGCAGCCTTCTAGCGGGAGTCTATAATGAGCAGTTCTTC. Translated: CASSLLAGVYNEQFF.

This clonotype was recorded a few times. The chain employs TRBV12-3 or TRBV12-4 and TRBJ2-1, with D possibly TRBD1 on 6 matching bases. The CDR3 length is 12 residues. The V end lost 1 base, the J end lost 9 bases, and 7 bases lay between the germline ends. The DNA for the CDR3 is TGTGCCAGCAGTTTAGAGGGGGTTGAGCAGTTCTTC. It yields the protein CASSLEGVEQFF.

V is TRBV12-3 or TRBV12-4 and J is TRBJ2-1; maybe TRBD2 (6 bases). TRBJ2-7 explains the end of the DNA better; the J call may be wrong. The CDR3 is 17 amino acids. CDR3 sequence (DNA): TGTGCCAGCAGTGGAGGGGATAGCGCCAGCTCCTACAATGAGCAGTACTTC. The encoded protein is CASSGGDSASSYNEQYF.

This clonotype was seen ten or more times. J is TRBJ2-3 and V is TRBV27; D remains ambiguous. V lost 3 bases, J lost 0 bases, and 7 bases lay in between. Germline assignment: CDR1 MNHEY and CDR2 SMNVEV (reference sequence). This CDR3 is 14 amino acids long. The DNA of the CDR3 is TGTGCCAGCAGTTTTGTCGGGAGCACAGATACGCAGTATTTT. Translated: CASSFVGSTDTQYF.

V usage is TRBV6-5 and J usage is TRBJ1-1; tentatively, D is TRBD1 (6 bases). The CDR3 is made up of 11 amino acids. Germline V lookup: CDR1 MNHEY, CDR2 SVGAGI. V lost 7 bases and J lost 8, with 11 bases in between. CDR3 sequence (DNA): TGTGCCAGCAACCAGGGGACAGAAGCTTTCTTT. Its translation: CASNQGTEAFF.

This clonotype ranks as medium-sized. The CDR3 DNA sequence: TGTGCCAGCAGCTCCTCGGGGTTAAAGCTCTACGAGCAGTACTTC. Translating gives CASSSSGLKLYEQYF. V and J are TRBV6-1 and TRBJ2-7; D perhaps matches TRBD2 (5 bases). Trimming removed 6 bases at V and 3 bases at J, with 18 bases between. Germline-derived CDR1 and CDR2 are MNHNS and SASEGT. The CDR3 contains 15 residues.

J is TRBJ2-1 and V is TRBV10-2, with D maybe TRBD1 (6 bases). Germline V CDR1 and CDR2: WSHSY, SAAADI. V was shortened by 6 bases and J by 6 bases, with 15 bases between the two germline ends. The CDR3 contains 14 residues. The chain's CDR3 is CASRDRFVRNEQFF. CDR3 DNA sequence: TGCGCCAGCAGAGACAGGTTCGTTCGCAATGAGCAGTTCTTC.

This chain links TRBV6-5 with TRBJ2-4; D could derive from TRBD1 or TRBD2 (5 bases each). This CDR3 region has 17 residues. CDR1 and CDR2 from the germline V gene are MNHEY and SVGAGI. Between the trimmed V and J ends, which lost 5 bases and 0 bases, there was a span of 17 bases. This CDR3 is CASSAGEGVEAKNIQYF. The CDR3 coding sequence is TGTGCCAGCAGTGCCGGGGAAGGGGTGGAAGCCAAAAACATTCAGTACTTC.

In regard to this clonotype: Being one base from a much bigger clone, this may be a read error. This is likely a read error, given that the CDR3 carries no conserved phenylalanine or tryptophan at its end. CDR3 residues: CASSPGEESPLHL. CDR3 sequence (DNA): TGTGCCAGCAGTCCTGGAGAGGAATCACCCCTCCACTTG. The gene calls are TRBV12-3 or TRBV12-4 and TRBJ1-6; D ambiguous. The CDR3 is made up of 13 amino acids. V gave up 5 bases and J gave up 10 bases, with 12 bases separating them.

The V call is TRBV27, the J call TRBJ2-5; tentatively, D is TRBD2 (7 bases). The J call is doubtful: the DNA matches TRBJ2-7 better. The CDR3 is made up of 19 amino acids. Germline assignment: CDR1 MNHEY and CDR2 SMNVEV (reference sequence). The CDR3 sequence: CASPCKPWGGGRNVYEQYF. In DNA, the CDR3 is TGTGCCAGCCCCTGTAAGCCGTGGGGGGGGGGGCGAAACGTCTACGAGCAGTACTTC.

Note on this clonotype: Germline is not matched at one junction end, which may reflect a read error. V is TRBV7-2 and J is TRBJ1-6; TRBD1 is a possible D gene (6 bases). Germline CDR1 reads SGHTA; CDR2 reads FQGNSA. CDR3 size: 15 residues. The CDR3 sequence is CASSPSRGRAYEQYF. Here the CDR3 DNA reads TGTGCCAGCAGCCCATCTAGGGGGAGGGCCTACGAGCAGTACTTT.

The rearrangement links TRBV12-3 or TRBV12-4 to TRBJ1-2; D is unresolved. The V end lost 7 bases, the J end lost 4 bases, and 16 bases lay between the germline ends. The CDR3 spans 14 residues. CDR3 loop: CASTNTLPGYGYTF. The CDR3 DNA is TGTGCCAGCACCAACACCCTCCCAGGCTATGGCTACACCTTC.

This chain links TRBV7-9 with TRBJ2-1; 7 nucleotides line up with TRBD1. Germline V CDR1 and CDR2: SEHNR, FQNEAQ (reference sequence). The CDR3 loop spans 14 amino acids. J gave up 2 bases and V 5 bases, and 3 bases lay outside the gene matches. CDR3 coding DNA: TGTGCCAGCAGCCATACAGGGGCCTACAATGAGCAGTTCTTC. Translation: CASSHTGAYNEQFF.

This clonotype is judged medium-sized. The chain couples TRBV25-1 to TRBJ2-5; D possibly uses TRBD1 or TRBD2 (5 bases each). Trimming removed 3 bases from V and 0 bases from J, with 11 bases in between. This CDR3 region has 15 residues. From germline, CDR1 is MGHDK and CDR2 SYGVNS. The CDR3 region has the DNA TGTGCCAGCAGTGAGGGGTGGGGGTACCAAGAGACCCAGTACTTC. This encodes CASSEGWGYQETQYF.

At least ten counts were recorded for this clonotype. CDR3 residues: CASSRTTEAGGPTDTQYF. The CDR3 nucleotides read TGTGCCAGCAGCCGCACGACTGAAGCGGGAGGGCCCACAGATACGCAGTATTTT. J is TRBJ2-3 and V is TRBV7-6; 10 bases map to TRBD2. The CDR3 contains 18 residues. From germline, CDR1 is SGHVS and CDR2 FNYEAQ. V shed 5 bases, J shed 2 bases, and the junction held 13 bases outside the gene matches.

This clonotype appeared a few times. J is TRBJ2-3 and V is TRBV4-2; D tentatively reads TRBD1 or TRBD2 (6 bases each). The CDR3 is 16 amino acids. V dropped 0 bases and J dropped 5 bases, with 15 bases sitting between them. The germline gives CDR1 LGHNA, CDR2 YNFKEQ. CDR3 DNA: TGTGCCAGCAGCCAAGAGGTATGGGGGGCTGGAGATACGCAGTATTTT. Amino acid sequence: CASSQEVWGAGDTQYF.

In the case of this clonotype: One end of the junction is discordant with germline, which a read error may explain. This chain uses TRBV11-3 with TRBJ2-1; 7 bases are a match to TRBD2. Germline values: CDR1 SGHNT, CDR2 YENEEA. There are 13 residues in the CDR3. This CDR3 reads CASSLGTSSKPYF. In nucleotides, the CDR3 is TGTGCCAGCAGCTTAGGGACTAGTTCCAAGCCGTACTTC.

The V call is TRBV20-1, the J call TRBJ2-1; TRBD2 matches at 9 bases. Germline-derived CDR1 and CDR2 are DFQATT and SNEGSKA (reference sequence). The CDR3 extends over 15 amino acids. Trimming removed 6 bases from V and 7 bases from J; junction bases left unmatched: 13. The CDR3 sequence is CSAVVAGVWGNEQFF. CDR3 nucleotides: TGCAGTGCCGTCGTAGCGGGAGTGTGGGGTAATGAGCAGTTCTTC.

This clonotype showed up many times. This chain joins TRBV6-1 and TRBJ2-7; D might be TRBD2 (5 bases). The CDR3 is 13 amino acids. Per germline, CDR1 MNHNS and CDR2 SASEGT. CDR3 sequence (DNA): TGTGCTTCCGCCGAGGGCAGCTCCTACGAGCAGTACTTC. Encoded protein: CASAEGSSYEQYF.

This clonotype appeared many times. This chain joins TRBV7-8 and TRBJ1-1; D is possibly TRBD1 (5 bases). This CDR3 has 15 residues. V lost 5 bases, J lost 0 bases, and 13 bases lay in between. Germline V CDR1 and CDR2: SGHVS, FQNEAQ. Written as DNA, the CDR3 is TGTGCCAGCAGCCCCCAGGGCGGGGTGAACACTGAAGCTTTCTTT. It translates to CASSPQGGVNTEAFF.

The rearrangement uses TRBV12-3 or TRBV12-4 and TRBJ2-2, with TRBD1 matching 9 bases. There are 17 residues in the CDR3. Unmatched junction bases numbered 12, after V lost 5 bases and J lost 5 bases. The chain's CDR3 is CASSPGQGPRGTGELFF. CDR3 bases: TGTGCCAGCAGTCCTGGACAGGGGCCTCGTGGGACCGGGGAGCTGTTTTTT.